This paragraph reports one TCR beta chain. Its target is unknown. The junction differs from germline at one of its ends, possibly a read error. It was RNA transcripts that yielded the amplified TCR beta CDR3 regions. HTBI primers were used for first-round RT-PCR of the TCR CDR3. MiXCR, run by TCRdb on the multiplex PCR reads, gives a single entry per CDR3 protein. In the table there are some 500,000 distinct CDR3 sequences, around 15% of which are singletons. This sample is drawn from a study of T cells in Graves' hyperthyroidism and ophthalmopathy. Looking at the study overall: The authors collected peripheral blood at initial diagnosis, before any treatment. General study results and limits: Blood held most thyroid clonotypes expanded above 0.001 frequency.

The CDR3 covers 16 residues. The rearrangement joins TRBV12-3 or TRBV12-4 to TRBJ2-3; tentative D call: TRBD2 (6 bases). The receptor was derived from a woman aged 18-29 years with Graves' hyperthyroidism. The sequencing sample was made of blood. This CDR3 is CAGRSLLGRDTDTQYF. For the CDR3, the DNA is TGTGCCGGCAGATCTCTCCTAGGGCGGGACACAGATACGCAGTATTTT.